Listed here are 26 T cell receptor beta chains from one sample, sequenced in a study of regulatory T cells in long-lasting Graves disease. Time point described: newly diagnosed GD, antithyroid drugs for less than 3 months. Following extraction of RNA from PBMCs, that RNA was used to make the TCR library. TCR beta libraries were built with iRepertoire HTBI primers and Arm-PCR of CDR3 regions. TCRdb re-analysed the multiplex PCR reads in MiXCR, keeping a single row per CDR3 protein. The table includes about 200,000 distinct CDR3 sequences, roughly 18% detected once. Material: peripheral blood mononuclear cells (PBMCs), obtained at new diagnosis, from a patient treated with antithyroid drugs. The receptors originated from a female donor with Graves disease.

This clonotype was seen repeatedly, ten times or more. This sequence joins TRBV30 and TRBJ2-2, with D uncertain. Trimming stripped 4 bases from V and 6 bases from J, with 6 bases between. The CDR3 contains 11 residues. Germline values: CDR1 GTSNPN, CDR2 SVGIG (reference sequence). The CDR3 reads CAWTEPGELFF. For the CDR3, the DNA is TGTGCCTGGACCGAGCCCGGGGAGCTGTTTTTT.

This clonotype was recorded at least ten times. The CDR3 reads CASSGLGGSSDTQYF. CDR3 sequence (DNA): TGTGCCAGCAGCGGCCTGGGCGGGAGCTCAGATACGCAGTATTTT. The genes are TRBV9 and TRBJ2-3, with 7 bases that match TRBD2. J lost 4 bases, V lost 3 bases, and 8 bases had no gene match. Germline CDR1 is SGDLS and CDR2 is YYNGEE. CDR3 size: 15 residues.

In its sample, this clonotype was seen many times. This chain joins TRBV7-8 and TRBJ1-5, with TRBD1 matching 12 bases. The CDR3 loop spans 15 amino acids. The V gene's germline CDR1 is SGHVS and CDR2 FQNEAQ. Trimming cost V 5 bases and J 6 bases; bases outside gene matches: 5. In nucleotides, the CDR3 is TGTGCCAGCAGCCCGGGACAGGGGGCCGGTCAGCCCCAGCATTTT. Amino acid sequence: CASSPGQGAGQPQHF.

Many counts were recorded for this clonotype. The chain's CDR3 is CASSWRSQETQYF. DNA of the CDR3: TGTGCCAGCTCATGGAGGAGCCAAGAGACCCAGTACTTC. The chain carries TRBV12-3 or TRBV12-4 and TRBJ2-5; D may be TRBD2 (5 bases). V lost 8 bases and J 1 base, leaving 11 bases between the germline ends. The CDR3 sequence is 13 residues long.

This clonotype was counted many times. This chain links TRBV5-1 with TRBJ1-1, with 7 bases that match TRBD1. Per germline, CDR1 SGHRS and CDR2 YFSETQ. V shed 1 base, J shed 11 bases, and the junction held 2 bases outside the gene matches. The CDR3 runs 11 residues. The CDR3 sequence: CASSLTGVAFF. CDR3 nucleotide sequence: TGCGCCAGCAGCTTGACAGGGGTGGCTTTCTTT.

V gene TRBV7-8 combines with J gene TRBJ2-5, with D perhaps matching TRBD2 (6 bases). The V end was cut by 5 bases, the J end by 5 bases, with 12 bases between. The CDR3 runs 13 residues. Germline loops: CDR1 SGHVS, CDR2 FQNEAQ. The CDR3: CASSPGEWETQYF. As DNA, the CDR3 is TGTGCCAGCAGCCCGGGGGAATGGGAGACCCAGTACTTC.

V is TRBV6-2 or TRBV6-3 and J is TRBJ2-6; 9 positions match TRBD1. The CDR3 runs to 16 residues. J gave up 1 base and V 5 bases, and 3 bases lay outside the gene matches. CDR1 is MNHEY, CDR2 SVGEGT, per germline. The DNA of the CDR3 is TGTGCCAGCAGTCGACAGGGGGGGTCTGGGGCCAACGTCCTGACTTTC. Protein: CASSRQGGSGANVLTF.

This clonotype came up many times. This chain links TRBV5-8 with TRBJ1-5; no clear D gene. The V and J ends lost 1 base and 2 bases respectively, with 13 bases between them. CDR3 length equals 16 residues. Germline V gene sequence: CDR1 SGHTS, CDR2 YDEGEE. This CDR3 is CASSLSSGRGNQPQHF. CDR3 in DNA: TGTGCCAGCAGCTTGTCATCTGGGAGAGGCAATCAGCCCCAGCATTTT.

This clonotype was counted ten times or more. The chain is built from TRBV20-1 and TRBJ2-3, with 9 bases identical to TRBD1. CDR1 is DFQATT and CDR2 is SNEGSKA in the germline V gene (reference sequence). The CDR3 runs to 16 residues. After removal of 1 base from V and 2 bases from J, the junction contained 7 bases not matched to a gene. CDR3 protein: CSARGQGGRYTDTQYF. CDR3 DNA: TGCAGTGCTAGAGGACAGGGGGGGAGATACACAGATACGCAGTATTTT.

This clonotype has just a few counts. The genes are TRBV15 and TRBJ2-5; the D gene is possibly TRBD1 (5 bases). V was clipped by 1 base and J by 1 base, with 16 bases between them. CDR3 size: 17 residues. Per germline, CDR1 LNHNV and CDR2 YYDKDF (reference sequence). In nucleotides, the CDR3 is TGTGCCACCAGCAGAGTGGGGCCCACAAAGGCCCAAGAGACCCAGTACTTC. Amino acids: CATSRVGPTKAQETQYF.

This clonotype has ten or more counts. The V and J genes are TRBV19 and TRBJ1-1, with D possibly TRBD1 on 6 matching bases. The CDR3 runs 15 residues. Germline V gives CDR1 LNHDA, CDR2 SQIVND (reference sequence). With 4 bases removed from V and 0 bases from J, the gap between germline ends came to 12 bases. CDR3 region: CASSKRTVMNTEAFF. The CDR3 DNA sequence: TGTGCCAGTAGTAAGCGGACAGTCATGAACACTGAAGCTTTCTTT. Variable domain in full (rest from reference TRBV19 and TRBJ1-1): DGGITQSPKYLFRKEGQNVTLSCEQNLNHDAMYWYRQDPGQGLRLIYYSQIVNDFQKGDIAEGYSVSREKKESFPLTVTSAQKNPTAFYLCASSKRTVMNTEAFFGQGTRLTVV.

V and J are TRBV7-6 and TRBJ2-1; perhaps TRBD1 as D (6 bases). CDR3 size: 16 residues. Trimming removed 5 bases from V and 7 bases from J, with 21 bases in between. The germline gives CDR1 SGHVS, CDR2 FNYEAQ. CDR3 sequence reads: CASSQSPRGILNEQFF. CDR3 DNA sequence: TGTGCCAGCAGCCAGTCCCCGAGGGGGATCTTAAATGAGCAGTTCTTC.

This clonotype occurred many times. The chain combines TRBV5-1 with TRBJ1-2; TRBD1 aligns across 11 bases. With 4 bases clipped from V and 4 bases from J, the junction kept 6 bases outside the gene matches. This CDR3 has 15 residues. Germline V gene lookup returns CDR1 SGHRS and CDR2 YFSETQ. CDR3 DNA sequence: TGCGCCAGCAGCCCGAGTGGGACAGGGGGCTATGGCTACACCTTC. This gives the protein CASSPSGTGGYGYTF.

At least ten counts were recorded for this clonotype. The chain employs TRBV10-3 and TRBJ1-1; D gene uncertain. Trimming pared 3 bases from V and 0 bases from J, leaving 2 bases between. The CDR3 is 12 amino acids. Germline V gene lookup returns CDR1 ENHRY and CDR2 SYGVKD. CDR3 nucleotide sequence: TGTGCCATCAGTGAACTGAACACTGAAGCTTTCTTT. Translation: CAISELNTEAFF.

This clonotype was seen repeatedly, ten times or more. The genes are TRBV11-2 and TRBJ2-3; 7 bases map to TRBD1. Per germline, CDR1 SGHAT and CDR2 FQNNGV. The CDR3 length is 12 residues. V lost 4 bases, J lost 6 bases, and 1 base stayed unmatched. This CDR3 is CASSSRGDTQYF. The CDR3 DNA follows: TGTGCCAGCAGCTCCAGGGGGGATACGCAGTATTTT. Full variable domain (missing parts from reference TRBV11-2 and TRBJ2-3): EAGVAQSPRYKIIEKRQSVAFWCNPISGHATLYWYQQILGQGPKLLIQFQNNGVVDDSQLPKDRFSAERLKGVDSTLKIQPAKLEDSAVYLCASSSRGDTQYFGPGTRLTVL.

This clonotype was seen more than once but under ten times. This chain uses TRBV18 with TRBJ1-1; 9 positions agree with TRBD1. The junction had 14 bases not matched to a gene; V was cut back by 3 bases and J by 0 bases. Germline loops: CDR1 KGHSH, CDR2 LQKENI. This CDR3 is built from 19 residues. CDR3 protein: CASSPRDRATPRMNTEAFF. CDR3 nucleotide sequence: TGTGCCAGCTCACCCAGGGACAGGGCGACTCCAAGGATGAACACTGAAGCTTTCTTT.

V usage is TRBV19 and J usage is TRBJ2-3; 9 nucleotides match TRBD2. Trimming took 3 bases from V and 8 from J; bases not matched to a gene: 6. CDR3 size: 14 residues. Germline V lookup: CDR1 LNHDA, CDR2 SQIVND (reference sequence). CDR3 bases: TGTGCCAGTAGTATCACTAGCGGGCAAGTTACGCAGTATTTT. Its protein product is CASSITSGQVTQYF.

The chain recombines TRBV2 with TRBJ2-3; 7 nucleotides align to TRBD2. Germline CDR1 SNHLY, CDR2 FYNNEI. V shed 7 bases, J shed 4 bases, and the junction held 8 bases outside the gene matches. CDR3 length: 14 amino acids. The CDR3 bases are TGTGCCAGCACCGTAGCGGGCAGGGCAGATACGCAGTATTTT. Protein sequence: CASTVAGRADTQYF.

The gene calls are TRBV28 and TRBJ2-5; TRBD1 might be the D (6 bases). The V and J ends lost 6 bases and 2 bases respectively, with 13 bases between them. CDR1 and CDR2 from the germline V gene are MDHEN and SYDVKM. The CDR3 loop spans 14 amino acids. The CDR3 nucleotides are TGTGCCAGCAGCCCTTACCAGGGGCAAGAGACCCAGTACTTC. Translation gives CASSPYQGQETQYF.

This clonotype was seen ten or more times. The chain recombines TRBV7-2 with TRBJ2-5; D is unresolved. Trimming stripped 5 bases from V and 5 bases from J, with 6 bases between. This CDR3 is built from 11 residues. The V gene's germline CDR1 is SGHTA and CDR2 FQGNSA. The CDR3 region is CASSNGETQYF. The CDR3 DNA sequence: TGTGCCAGCAGCAATGGGGAGACCCAGTACTTC. Using reference TRBV7-2 and TRBJ2-5 for the parts outside the CDR3, the full variable domain is GAGVSQSPSNKVTEKGKDVELRCDPISGHTALYWYRQSLGQGLEFLIYFQGNSAPDKSGLPSDRFSAERTGGSVSTLTIQRTQQEDSAVYLCASSNGETQYFGPGTRLLVL.

About this clonotype: The junction does not match germline at one end; this may be a read error. The chain is built from TRBV6-2 or TRBV6-3 and TRBJ1-1; the D gene is possibly TRBD1 (6 bases). Per germline, CDR1 MNHEY and CDR2 SVGEGT. The CDR3 runs to 16 residues. Here the CDR3 DNA reads TGTGCCAGCAGTTACACCGGGACATATGCGAACACTGAAGCTCTCTTT. Protein sequence: CASSYTGTYANTEALF.

This clonotype showed up many times. This CDR3 is CASSPGTGVYNEQFF. In DNA form, the CDR3 reads TGCGCCAGCAGCCCCGGGACAGGGGTCTACAATGAGCAGTTCTTC. The V call is TRBV5-1, the J call TRBJ2-1; 10 positions match TRBD1. CDR1 and CDR2 from the germline V gene are SGHRS and YFSETQ. The CDR3 contains 15 residues. With V trimmed by 4 bases and J by 3 bases, 4 bases remained unmatched.

This clonotype was seen at least ten times. V and J are TRBV29-1 and TRBJ2-1, with D possibly matching TRBD1 (5 bases). Between the trimmed V and J ends, which lost 5 bases and 7 bases, there was a span of 12 bases. CDR1 is SQVTM, CDR2 ANQGSEA, per germline. This CDR3 contains 12 residues. For the CDR3, the DNA is TGCAGCGTTATCCCTAGACAGAATGAGCAGTTCTTC. It is translated as CSVIPRQNEQFF.

This chain connects TRBV10-3 to TRBJ1-3; D unresolved. The CDR3 totals 15 residues. Germline V CDR1 and CDR2: ENHRY, SYGVKD. Deletions cut 10 bases from V and 0 bases from J, with 16 bases between. CDR3 loop: CATAIDGGSGNTIYF. Written as DNA, the CDR3 is TGTGCCACGGCAATAGACGGAGGCTCTGGAAACACCATATATTTT.

This clonotype was picked up many times. The chain employs TRBV11-2 and TRBJ2-2; weak D call: TRBD1 (6 bases). The CDR3 sequence is 14 residues long. Germline CDR1 reads SGHAT; CDR2 reads FQNNGV. V lost 1 base and J 5 bases, leaving 8 bases between the germline ends. The CDR3 DNA sequence: TGTGCCAGCAGCTTAGTGGGGGCTACCGGGGAGCTGTTTTTT. It encodes CASSLVGATGELFF.

This clonotype was counted ten times or more. The V and J genes are TRBV11-2 and TRBJ1-1; weak D call: TRBD1 (5 bases). Trimming took 5 bases from V and 0 from J, leaving 10 bases between them. The CDR3 covers 14 residues. Per germline, CDR1 SGHAT and CDR2 FQNNGV. This chain's CDR3 is CASSKRDVNTEAFF. The CDR3 bases are TGTGCCAGCAGCAAACGGGACGTGAACACTGAAGCTTTCTTT.